Below are 32 T cell receptor beta chains sequenced from a single sample in a study of T cells in Graves' hyperthyroidism and ophthalmopathy. Researchers amplified the TCR beta CDR3 regions from RNA transcripts. Carried out on the TCR CDR3, a first-round RT-PCR used the HTBI primer set. One entry per CDR3 protein results from TCRdb running MiXCR on the multiplex PCR reads. This table has about 660,000 distinct CDR3 sequences, 45% appearing once. Sequences were obtained from peripheral blood or thyroid tissue (not recorded which). These receptors all stem from an adult man with Graves' disease, either hyperthyroidism or ophthalmopathy (not recorded which).

A few counts support this clonotype. The chain employs TRBV20-1 and TRBJ2-5; D gene uncertain. Germline-derived CDR1 and CDR2 are DFQATT and SNEGSKA (reference sequence). The length of the CDR3 is 11 residues. V lost 7 bases and J 4 bases, leaving 10 bases between the germline ends. The CDR3 reads CSVAQPETQYF. The CDR3 DNA reads TGCAGTGTTGCGCAGCCAGAGACCCAGTACTTC.

This clonotype has a count of ten or more. The CDR3 DNA is TGTGCCACCAGCAGTCTAATAGGGTATCAAGAGACCCAGTACTTC. It specifies CATSSLIGYQETQYF. The J gene is TRBJ2-5, the V gene TRBV15; D uncertain. Germline V gene data show CDR1 as LNHNV and CDR2 as YYDKDF (reference sequence). Trimming pared 3 bases from V and 2 bases from J, leaving 13 bases between. The CDR3 has 15 residues.

This chain uses TRBV29-1 with TRBJ2-7, with 9 bases that match TRBD2. Germline-derived CDR1 and CDR2 are SQVTM and ANQGSEA. The J segment lost 2 bases and the V segment lost 8 bases, leaving 10 bases of the junction unmatched. CDR3 size: 14 residues. This CDR3 is CSFTSGLTPYEQYF. CDR3 nucleotide sequence: TGCAGCTTCACTAGCGGGCTAACACCCTACGAGCAGTACTTC.

This clonotype showed up many times. The V call is TRBV24-1, the J call TRBJ1-5; TRBD1 might be the D (5 bases). V lost 3 bases to trimming and J lost 12 bases, with 11 bases between them. The CDR3 contains 12 residues. Looked up from germline, CDR1 is KGHDR and CDR2 is SFDVKD. CDR3 protein: CATSDPQGFQHF. The CDR3 region has the DNA TGTGCCACCAGTGATCCCCAGGGTTTCCAGCATTTT.

The chain employs TRBV12-3 or TRBV12-4 and TRBJ1-5; 7 bases agree with TRBD1. V shed 6 bases and J 4 bases; nucleotides not matched to a gene: 12. The CDR3 extends over 16 amino acids. CDR3 sequence reads: CASSRDRVGGNQPQHF. DNA of the CDR3: TGTGCCAGCAGCCGCGACAGGGTTGGAGGTAATCAGCCCCAGCATTTT.

The sample holds a few counts of this clonotype. The chain links TRBV2 to TRBJ1-5; D is unclear. The V gene lost 3 bases and the J gene lost 7 bases, with 13 bases spanning the gap. Germline CDR1 and CDR2: SNHLY and FYNNEI. The length of the CDR3 is 14 residues. CDR3: CASSEEEARQPQHF. CDR3 bases: TGTGCCAGCAGTGAGGAGGAGGCGCGGCAGCCCCAGCATTTT.

This clonotype was observed a few times. The J gene is TRBJ1-1, the V gene TRBV7-9; TRBD1 matches 8 bases. V dropped 4 bases and J dropped 1; count of bases not matched to a gene: 5. CDR3 size: 15 residues. Germline V lookup: CDR1 SEHNR, CDR2 FQNEAQ (reference sequence). The CDR3 region has the DNA TGTGCCAGCAGCTCCCCGGACAGGGCGAACACTGAAGCTTTCTTT. Translation gives CASSSPDRANTEAFF.

The chain is built from TRBV7-2 and TRBJ1-4; 7 nucleotides agree with TRBD1. CDR1 and CDR2 (germline): SGHTA, FQGNSA. V was pared by 3 bases and J by 0 bases, with 1 base of the junction left unmatched. This CDR3 is 15 amino acids long. CDR3 nucleotides: TGTGCCAGCAGCTTCCAGGGGGCAACTAATGAAAAACTGTTTTTT. It translates to CASSFQGATNEKLFF.

This clonotype was seen at least ten times. The V gene is TRBV14, the J gene TRBJ1-3; D is ambiguous. Germline assignment: CDR1 SGHDN and CDR2 FVKESK. This CDR3 has 16 amino acids. V gave up 6 bases and J gave up 0 bases, with 15 bases separating them. CDR3 sequence reads: CASRRSGISSGNTIYF. The CDR3 region has the DNA TGTGCCAGCAGAAGAAGCGGAATAAGCTCTGGAAACACCATATATTTT.

This clonotype was observed a single time. The chain couples TRBV6-1 to TRBJ1-1; D is ambiguous. Germline assignment: CDR1 MNHNS and CDR2 SASEGT. Deletions cut 6 bases from V and 4 bases from J, with 12 bases between. The CDR3 loop spans 13 amino acids. The CDR3: CASSQGQATEAFF. Here the CDR3 DNA reads TGTGCCAGCAGCCAAGGCCAGGCCACTGAAGCTTTCTTT.

By its share, this clonotype is medium-sized. The chain employs TRBV2 and TRBJ1-6; 9 nucleotides match TRBD1. V was clipped by 6 bases and J by 8 bases; unmatched bases: 5. This CDR3 has 14 residues. Germline V gene sequence: CDR1 SNHLY, CDR2 FYNNEI. The CDR3 bases are TGTGCCAGCAGCGCACAGGGGGCCTATTCACCCCTCCACTTT. Protein product: CASSAQGAYSPLHF.

This clonotype was seen a few times. This chain uses TRBV19 with TRBJ1-5; D remains ambiguous. The CDR3 has 15 amino acids. Germline CDR1 reads LNHDA; CDR2 reads SQIVND (reference sequence). Trimming shortened V by 1 base and J by 1 base, and 8 bases separated the two germline ends. The DNA for the CDR3 is TGTGCCAGTAGTATAGCCAGCCTGAGCAATCAGCCCCAGCATTTT. Translation gives CASSIASLSNQPQHF.

This clonotype was recorded many times. The chain couples TRBV7-2 to TRBJ1-2; D gene unclear. Trimming left V 3 bases short and J 4 bases short, with 18 bases between. The CDR3 runs 16 residues. Germline V gives CDR1 SGHTA, CDR2 FQGNSA. CDR3 in DNA: TGTGCCAGCAGCTTTGCCCAGGCCAACCCGAGCTATGGCTACACCTTC. Translation: CASSFAQANPSYGYTF.

The chain links TRBV20-1 to TRBJ1-4, with D possibly being TRBD1 (5 bases). V dropped 6 bases and J dropped 8 bases, with 19 bases sitting between them. In germline, CDR1 is DFQATT, CDR2 SNEGSKA (reference sequence). This CDR3 has 14 amino acids. In nucleotides, the CDR3 is TGCAGTGCCCCTGCCCTAGGGACCGGGGAAAAACTGTTTTTT. This gives the protein CSAPALGTGEKLFF.

The chain couples TRBV9 to TRBJ1-4; D is possibly TRBD1 (6 bases). This CDR3 region has 16 residues. CDR1 and CDR2 (germline): SGDLS, YYNGEE. V lost 0 bases, J lost 2 bases, and 11 bases lay in between. The CDR3 loop is CASSVAPQGTNEKLFF. CDR3 nucleotides: TGTGCCAGCAGCGTAGCTCCCCAGGGGACTAATGAAAAACTGTTTTTT. Full variable domain (rest looked up from reference TRBV9 and TRBJ1-4): DSGVTQTPKHLITATGQRVTLRCSPRSGDLSVYWYQQSLDQGLQFLIQYYNGEERAKGNILERFSAQQFPDLHSELNLSSLELGDSALYFCASSVAPQGTNEKLFFGSGTQLSVL.

The rearrangement links TRBV7-9 to TRBJ2-7; D ambiguous. The germline V gene encodes CDR1 SEHNR and CDR2 FQNEAQ (reference sequence). This CDR3 is 16 amino acids long. The V and J ends lost 5 bases and 4 bases respectively, with 21 bases between them. The CDR3 region is CASSPTLRLLEYEQYF. CDR3 DNA: TGTGCCAGCAGCCCAACTCTCCGCCTCTTAGAATACGAGCAGTACTTC.

This clonotype has at least ten counts. The rearrangement uses TRBV7-9 and TRBJ1-1; no clear D gene. The CDR3 runs 12 residues. Trimming cost V 5 bases and J 5 bases, with 9 bases left between them. The germline CDR1 and CDR2 sequences are SEHNR and FQNEAQ (reference sequence). Here the CDR3 reads CASSGSGTEAFF. The CDR3 DNA is TGTGCCAGCAGCGGTAGCGGGACTGAAGCTTTCTTT.

This clonotype appeared a single time. The V call is TRBV7-9, the J call TRBJ2-2; maybe TRBD1 (5 bases). Trimming stripped 3 bases from V and 6 bases from J, with 17 bases between. The CDR3 covers 16 residues. The germline CDR1 and CDR2 sequences are SEHNR and FQNEAQ (reference sequence). CDR3 nucleotide sequence: TGTGCCAGCAGCTTTCAGACAGCTGGTGTCGCCGGGGAGCTGTTTTTT. This sequence encodes CASSFQTAGVAGELFF.

This chain joins TRBV15 and TRBJ1-6, with 10 bases lining up with TRBD1. Germline CDR1 is LNHNV and CDR2 is YYDKDF (reference sequence). The CDR3 is made up of 16 amino acids. V lost 6 bases to trimming and J lost 10 bases; unmatched junction nucleotides: 12. The chain's CDR3 is CATRSNRQGAGSPLHF. The CDR3 DNA reads as TGTGCCACCAGGTCCAATCGACAGGGGGCTGGATCACCCCTCCACTTT.

The chain joins TRBV7-2 to TRBJ1-2; no definite D call. CDR1 is SGHTA, CDR2 FQGNSA, per germline. The CDR3 has 12 residues. Between the trimmed V and J ends, which lost 7 bases and 5 bases, there was a span of 11 bases. The CDR3 protein is CASTQERYGYTF. Here the CDR3 DNA reads TGTGCCAGCACGCAGGAACGGTATGGCTACACCTTC. Supplemented by reference TRBV7-2 and TRBJ1-2, the full variable domain reads GAGVSQSPSNKVTEKGKDVELRCDPISGHTALYWYRQSLGQGLEFLIYFQGNSAPDKSGLPSDRFSAERTGGSVSTLTIQRTQQEDSAVYLCASTQERYGYTFGSGTRLTVV.

The chain couples TRBV19 to TRBJ1-1; the D is unclear. CDR3 length: 15 residues. The ends were cut back, 6 bases at V and 5 bases at J, with 19 bases in the middle. Germline CDR1 LNHDA, CDR2 SQIVND (reference sequence). The CDR3 nucleotides are TGTGCCAGTAGGGGTTTAAAAGCGTCGGGGACTGAAGCTTTCTTT. Encoded protein: CASRGLKASGTEAFF.

The sample holds many counts of this clonotype. This sequence joins TRBV15 and TRBJ1-2; a weak D match, TRBD1 (6 bases). The CDR3 runs to 15 residues. V shed 4 bases and J shed 1 base, with 13 bases lying between them. Germline CDR1 and CDR2: LNHNV and YYDKDF (reference sequence). CDR3 sequence reads: CATSTRQAHNYGYTF. The CDR3 coding sequence is TGTGCCACCAGCACGCGACAGGCCCATAACTATGGCTACACCTTC.

The chain couples TRBV24-1 to TRBJ1-5; 10 bases match TRBD1. The germline V gene encodes CDR1 KGHDR and CDR2 SFDVKD. The CDR3 has 14 residues. Germline trimming cut 11 bases from V and 6 bases from J; bases unmatched to any gene: 9. CDR3 sequence (DNA): TGTGCCAGCAGCCAGGGACAGGGGACTCAGCCCCAGCATTTT. Translation gives CASSQGQGTQPQHF.

The chain has TRBV10-3 and TRBJ1-2; tentatively, D is TRBD1 (5 bases). The CDR3 sequence is 12 residues long. The V gene's germline CDR1 is ENHRY and CDR2 SYGVKD. V was shortened by 4 bases and J by 7 bases, with 10 bases between the two germline ends. The CDR3 here is CAISVQGRGYTF. The CDR3 DNA follows: TGTGCCATCAGTGTCCAGGGTCGTGGCTACACCTTC.

The chain combines TRBV10-3 with TRBJ1-1; D ambiguous. The CDR3 runs to 13 residues. Trimming pared 5 bases from V and 8 bases from J, leaving 15 bases between. Per the germline V gene, CDR1 is ENHRY and CDR2 is SYGVKD. CDR3 loop: CAISYSEDPEAFF. The CDR3 region has the DNA TGTGCCATCAGTTATTCCGAGGATCCCGAAGCTTTCTTT.

This clonotype has more than one count but fewer than ten. V gene TRBV29-1 combines with J gene TRBJ1-2; TRBD1 matches 10 bases. V was pared by 6 bases and J by 8 bases, with 6 bases of the junction left unmatched. The CDR3 runs to 12 residues. In germline, CDR1 is SQVTM, CDR2 ANQGSEA. The CDR3 region is CSVRTGGEGYTF. The CDR3 DNA sequence: TGCAGCGTGCGGACAGGGGGTGAGGGCTACACCTTC.

This chain links TRBV7-4 with TRBJ1-3; D is undetermined. This CDR3 is 16 amino acids long. Looked up from germline, CDR1 is SGHVT and CDR2 is SQSDAQ. Between the trimmed V and J ends, which lost 1 base and 7 bases, there was a span of 17 bases. DNA for the CDR3: TGTGCCAGCAGCTTAGGTAGCTTGCGGCGGCTGAACACCATATATTTT. Amino acid sequence: CASSLGSLRRLNTIYF.

The chain employs TRBV20-1 and TRBJ2-5; D is unresolved. From germline, CDR1 is DFQATT and CDR2 SNEGSKA (reference sequence). This CDR3 comprises 14 residues. Trimming took off 0 bases at V and 7 bases at J, with 15 bases between the two ends. The CDR3 nucleotides read TGCAGTGCTAGAGATCTGGTCAAACCCGGGACCCAGTACTTC. Translated: CSARDLVKPGTQYF.

This clonotype was seen many times. The CDR3 protein is CSVTGGEAFF. The CDR3 coding sequence is TGCAGCGTTACAGGGGGGGAAGCTTTCTTT. This chain joins TRBV29-1 and TRBJ1-1, with TRBD1 identical over 8 bases. The CDR3 has 10 amino acids. After removal of 5 bases from V and 8 bases from J, the junction contained 1 base not matched to a gene. In germline, CDR1 is SQVTM, CDR2 ANQGSEA.

There are many counts of this clonotype. The V and J genes are TRBV29-1 and TRBJ1-2; D not certain. The CDR3 runs to 15 residues. CDR1 SQVTM and CDR2 ANQGSEA come from the germline V gene. V was cut by 0 bases and J by 2 bases, with 13 bases left in between. CDR3 nucleotide sequence: TGCAGCGTTGAAGACCAGGAACAGATGAACTATGGCTACACCTTC. Translation gives CSVEDQEQMNYGYTF.

V and J are TRBV5-1 and TRBJ1-5; perhaps TRBD1 as D (6 bases). Germline V gene data show CDR1 as SGHRS and CDR2 as YFSETQ. The length of the CDR3 is 16 residues. V was pared by 0 bases and J by 5 bases, with 15 bases between. The CDR3 sequence: CASSLEAGVRDQPQHF. DNA for the CDR3: TGCGCCAGCAGCTTGGAGGCAGGGGTGAGGGATCAGCCCCAGCATTTT.

A word on this clonotype: A much more abundant neighbour one base away suggests this may be a read error. V and J are TRBV6-5 and TRBJ2-7; TRBD1 matches at 7 bases. The length of the CDR3 is 13 residues. Unmatched junction bases numbered 6, after V lost 5 bases and J lost 5 bases. Germline CDR1 MNHEY, CDR2 SVGAGI. The CDR3 region is CASSRTGQDEQYF. The CDR3 bases are TGTGCCAGCAGTCGGACAGGTCAAGACGAGCAGTACTTC.